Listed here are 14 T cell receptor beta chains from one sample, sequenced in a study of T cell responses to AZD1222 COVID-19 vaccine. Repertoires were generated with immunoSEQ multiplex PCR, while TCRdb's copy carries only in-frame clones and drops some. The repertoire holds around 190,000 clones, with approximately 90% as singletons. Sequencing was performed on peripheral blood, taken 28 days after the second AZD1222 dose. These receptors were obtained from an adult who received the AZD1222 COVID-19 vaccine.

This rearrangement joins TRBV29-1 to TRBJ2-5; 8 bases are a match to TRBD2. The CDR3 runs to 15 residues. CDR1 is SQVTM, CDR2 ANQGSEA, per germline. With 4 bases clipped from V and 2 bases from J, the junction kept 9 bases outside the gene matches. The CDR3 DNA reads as TGCAGCGTTGCTGCTCGGGGGACTAGACAAGAGACCCAGTACTTC. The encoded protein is CSVAARGTRQETQYF.

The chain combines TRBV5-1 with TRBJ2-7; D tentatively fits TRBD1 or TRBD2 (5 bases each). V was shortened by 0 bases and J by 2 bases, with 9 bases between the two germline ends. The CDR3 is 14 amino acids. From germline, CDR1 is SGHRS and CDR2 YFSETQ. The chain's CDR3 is CASSLGGVAYEQYF. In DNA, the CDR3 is TGCGCCAGCAGCTTGGGAGGGGTCGCCTACGAGCAGTACTTC.

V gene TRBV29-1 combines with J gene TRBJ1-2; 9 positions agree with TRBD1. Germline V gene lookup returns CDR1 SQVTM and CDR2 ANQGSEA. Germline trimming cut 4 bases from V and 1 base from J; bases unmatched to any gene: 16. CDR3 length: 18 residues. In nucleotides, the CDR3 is TGCAGCGTTGTCACCCCTCGTATACAGGGGGCCGGTAACTATGGCTACACCTTC. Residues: CSVVTPRIQGAGNYGYTF.

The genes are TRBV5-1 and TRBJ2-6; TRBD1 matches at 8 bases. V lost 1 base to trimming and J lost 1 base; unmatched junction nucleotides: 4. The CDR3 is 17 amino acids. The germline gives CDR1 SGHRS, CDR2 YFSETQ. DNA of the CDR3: TGCGCCAGCAGCTTGACAGGGGGTTTGTCTGGGGCCAACGTCCTGACTTTC. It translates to CASSLTGGLSGANVLTF.

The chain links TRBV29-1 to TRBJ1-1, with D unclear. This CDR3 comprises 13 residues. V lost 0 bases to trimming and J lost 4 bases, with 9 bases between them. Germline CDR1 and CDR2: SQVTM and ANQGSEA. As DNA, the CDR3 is TGCAGCGTTGAAGAGGGCGTGGGCACTGAAGCTTTCTTT. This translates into CSVEEGVGTEAFF.

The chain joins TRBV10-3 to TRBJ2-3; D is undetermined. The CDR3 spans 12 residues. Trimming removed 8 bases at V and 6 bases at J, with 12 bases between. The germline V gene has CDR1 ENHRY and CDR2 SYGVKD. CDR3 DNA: TGTGCCATCTCGCTACGCGCCGATACGCAGTATTTT. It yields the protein CAISLRADTQYF.

CDR3 DNA: TGCGCCAGCAGCTTGGCCGGTTCAACCGGGGAGCTGTTTTTT. It encodes CASSLAGSTGELFF. The rearrangement links TRBV5-1 to TRBJ2-2; D not resolved. Looked up from germline, CDR1 is SGHRS and CDR2 is YFSETQ. Trimming pared 0 bases from V and 5 bases from J, leaving 8 bases between. This CDR3 has 14 residues.

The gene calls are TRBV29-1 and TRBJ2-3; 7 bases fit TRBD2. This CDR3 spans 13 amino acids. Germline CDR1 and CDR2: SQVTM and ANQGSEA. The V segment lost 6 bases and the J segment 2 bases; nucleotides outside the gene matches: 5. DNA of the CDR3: TGCAGCGTACTACTAGCGTCCACAGATACGCAGTATTTT. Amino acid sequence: CSVLLASTDTQYF.

CDR3 DNA: TGTGCCATCAGTGAGCAGGTAACTGAAGCTTTCTTT. Protein: CAISEQVTEAFF. The V gene is TRBV10-3, the J gene TRBJ1-1; no reliable D call. The germline CDR1 and CDR2 sequences are ENHRY and SYGVKD. This CDR3 is built from 12 residues. Trimming removed 2 bases from V and 5 bases from J, with 6 bases in between.

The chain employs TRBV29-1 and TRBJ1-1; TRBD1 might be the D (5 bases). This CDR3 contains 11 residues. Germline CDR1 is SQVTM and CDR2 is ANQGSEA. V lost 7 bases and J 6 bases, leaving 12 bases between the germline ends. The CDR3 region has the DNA TGCAGCGCCAAACAGGCTTCTGAAGCTTTCTTT. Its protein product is CSAKQASEAFF.

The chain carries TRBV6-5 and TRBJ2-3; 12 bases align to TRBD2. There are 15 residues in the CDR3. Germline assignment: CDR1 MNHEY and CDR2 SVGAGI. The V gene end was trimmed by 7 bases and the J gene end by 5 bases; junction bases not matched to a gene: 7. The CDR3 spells CASTKLAGGGDTQYF. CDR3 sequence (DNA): TGTGCCAGCACCAAACTAGCGGGAGGAGGAGATACGCAGTATTTT.

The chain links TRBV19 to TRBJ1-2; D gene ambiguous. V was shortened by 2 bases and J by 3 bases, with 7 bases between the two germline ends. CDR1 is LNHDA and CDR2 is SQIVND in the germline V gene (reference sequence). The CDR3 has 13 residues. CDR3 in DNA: TGTGCCAGTAGTATACGGGTTGACTATGGCTACACCTTC. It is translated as CASSIRVDYGYTF.

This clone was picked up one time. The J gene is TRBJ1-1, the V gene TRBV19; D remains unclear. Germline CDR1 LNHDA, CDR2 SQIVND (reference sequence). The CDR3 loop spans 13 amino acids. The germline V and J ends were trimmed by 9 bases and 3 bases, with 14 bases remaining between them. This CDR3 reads CASSRWQDTEAFF. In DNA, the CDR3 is TGTGCCAGCTCTAGGTGGCAGGACACTGAAGCTTTCTTT.

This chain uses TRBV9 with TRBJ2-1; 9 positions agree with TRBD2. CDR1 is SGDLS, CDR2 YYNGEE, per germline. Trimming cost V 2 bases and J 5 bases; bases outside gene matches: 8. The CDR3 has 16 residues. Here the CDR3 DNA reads TGTGCCAGCAGCGTGTTCAGCGGGGGGTTGAACAATGAGCAGTTCTTC. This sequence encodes CASSVFSGGLNNEQFF.